This TCR beta chain was captured in a study of PD-L1 blockade in urothelial cancer. At the level of the study: About 85% of the 29 patients were males with bladder-origin urothelial cancer.

The time point is: pretreatment peripheral blood. TCRdb's copy holds only in-frame clones and misses some; the assay was immunoSEQ multiplex PCR. The sample holds tens of thousands of clones; roughly four fifths are singletons and the top ten take under 7.5%. Looked up from germline, CDR1 is LNHDA and CDR2 is SQIVND (reference sequence). The CDR3 runs to 13 residues. The ends lost 4 bases at V and 2 bases at J; junction bases unmatched: 1. This sequence joins TRBV19 and TRBJ1-2; 7 bases map to TRBD1. This sequence originates from a man between 65 and 85 years old with urothelial cancer. The sequencing here drew on PBMCs, taken around atezolizumab (anti-PD-L1) treatment. The CDR3 spells CASSTTGNYGYTF. The DNA of the CDR3 is TGTGCCAGTAGTACGACAGGGAACTATGGCTACACCTTC.